This TCR beta chain stems from a study of shared clonotypes between healthy human individuals. Germline-derived CDR1 and CDR2 are SEHNR and FQNEAQ (reference sequence). The CDR3 totals 14 residues. After removal of 4 bases from V and 4 bases from J, the junction contained 6 bases not matched to a gene. Positive CCR7 selection of CD45RO-negative cells yielded the naive CD8 cells, and terminally differentiated effector memory CD45RA+ cells were excluded. TCRdb's copy holds only in-frame clones and misses some; the assay was immunoSEQ multiplex PCR. Here the sample spans roughly 2,000,000 clones, roughly 94% being singletons.

This sequence was found in a man in his late teens or twenties in good health. Sequenced sample: naive CD8+ T cells sorted from blood. The chain carries TRBV7-9 and TRBJ2-7, with 8 bases that match TRBD1. Here the CDR3 DNA reads TGTGCCAGCAGCTCCTCGGACAGGGAGTACGAGCAGTACTTC. This encodes CASSSSDREYEQYF.